Listed below are T cell receptor beta chains from one sample, sequenced in a study of blood T cell repertoires in COVID-19. Only in-frame clones appear in the TCRdb table, and some are missing; sequencing was by immunoSEQ multiplex PCR. The sample shows roughly 100,000 clones, around 84% of them seen only once. Material for sequencing was peripheral blood. Receptors were obtained from a man in his fifties with active or convalescent COVID-19. The CDR3 runs from the conserved cysteine through the conserved F or W. Clone size appears in some rows only: once, few, many, or a class for an expanded clone.

clone_size,v_call,j_call,cdr3_aa
.,TRBV7-6,TRBJ2-5,CASSPTTAQETQYF
few,TRBV18,TRBJ2-1,CASSPPSGGTVKNNEQFF
.,TRBV5-4,TRBJ1-2,CASSSNLGQGEYSDYGYTF
.,TRBV28,TRBJ2-5,CASSLGPRDRGQETQYF
.,TRBV30,TRBJ2-7,CAWSPGQASSYEQYF
.,TRBV7-2,TRBJ2-7,CASSFSRGSAYEQYF
.,TRBV7-9,TRBJ2-3,CASSFPRGGKWTDTQYF
.,TRBV11-2,TRBJ2-2,CASSFVMAGAGYDTGELFF
.,TRBV6-5,TRBJ2-2,CASSPGGAGTGELFF
once,TRBV2,TRBJ1-2,CASSEGGQGSGYTF
.,TRBV27,TRBJ2-1,CASSFFGQGEYNEQFF
.,TRBV4-1,TRBJ1-6,CASSQVRVGGSPLHF
.,TRBV28,TRBJ2-3,CASSLLGVAGGSGTDTQYF
.,TRBV20-1,TRBJ2-1,CSARTYNEQFF
.,TRBV9,TRBJ2-7,CASSNYLGVSYEQYF
.,TRBV18,TRBJ2-3,CASSPPSGTDTQYF
.,TRBV18,TRBJ2-7,CASSPPRTGTVEQYF
.,TRBV7-9,TRBJ1-2,CASSLSTVPYGYTF
.,TRBV5-1,TRBJ1-1,CASSLRNTAEAFF
few,TRBV2,TRBJ1-2,CASRGTGGIGYTF
.,TRBV5-1,TRBJ2-3,CASSFKQGATTDTQYF
.,TRBV27,TRBJ1-1,CASSSLRENTEAFF
.,TRBV5-1,TRBJ1-4,CASSTGTGWANEKLFF
.,TRBV6-6,TRBJ1-2,CASRGQGEDYGYTF
.,TRBV6-2/TRBV6-3,TRBJ1-1,CASSYSLAGRNTEAFF
.,TRBV10-2,TRBJ2-2,CASSESRDRDNTGELFF
.,TRBV12-3/TRBV12-4,TRBJ2-1,CASDGGLDNEQFF
.,TRBV28,TRBJ2-7,CASSSVNYEQYF
once,TRBV11-2,TRBJ2-3,CASSLFGQLTDTQYF
.,TRBV19,TRBJ2-7,CASSTTGTPSDEQYF
.,TRBV28,TRBJ2-3,CASRSSRPGTHSTDTQYF
.,TRBV21-1,TRBJ1-1,CASSKGPQGIAEAFF
.,TRBV28,TRBJ1-6,CASTGQGSPLHF
.,TRBV4-2,TRBJ2-5,CASSQDAGGETQYF
.,TRBV5-1,TRBJ2-5,CASIRDETQETQYF
.,TRBV18,TRBJ2-5,CASSPNLAGGQEETQYF
few,TRBV4-3,TRBJ2-3,CASSQAPQGATDTQYF
.,TRBV6-5,TRBJ1-2,CASSPVANYGYTF
.,TRBV11-2,TRBJ1-1,CASSLLGANTEAFF
.,TRBV5-1,TRBJ2-3,CASSGTGAPGTDTQYF
.,TRBV4-3,TRBJ2-5,CASSQGTSGVQETQYF
.,TRBV4-3,TRBJ2-3,CASSQDIGGGDTQYF
.,TRBV9,TRBJ2-2,CASSAQLDRAAGELFF
.,TRBV28,TRBJ1-5,CASTTPGQGRQPQHF
.,TRBV27,TRBJ1-1,CASSLFALGETEAFF
.,TRBV7-9,TRBJ1-1,CASSWTGVGAEAFF
.,TRBV5-1,TRBJ2-3,CASSLLGGLAGAPSTDTQYF
.,TRBV19,TRBJ2-1,CASTETGASYNEQFF
.,TRBV5-1,TRBJ1-1,CASSLALGQNTEAFF
.,TRBV6-5,TRBJ2-1,CASSYSGTSNNEQFF
.,TRBV3-1/TRBV3-2,TRBJ1-5,CASSRRGNQPQHF
.,TRBV7-2,TRBJ2-7,CASSLAAGAQYEQYF
.,TRBV7-2,TRBJ2-7,CASSFPGASYEQYF